One and the same sample provided the 26 T cell receptor beta chains below, sequenced in a study of CD8 T cells in ankylosing spondylitis. TCRdb passed the 5' RACE reads through MiXCR, listing each CDR3 protein once. Of about 130,000 distinct CDR3 sequences listed, approximately 6.8% are singletons. The specimen was blood, either unsorted or a sorted T cell fraction (not recorded which). All receptors derive from a male donor with ankylosing spondylitis or in good health (not recorded which).

This clonotype was seen many times. CDR3 bases: TGTGCCAGCAGTTTGACGGGCCGAAACACCATATATTTT. Translation: CASSLTGRNTIYF. V and J are TRBV12-3 or TRBV12-4 and TRBJ1-3; D remains unclear. The length of the CDR3 is 13 residues. V lost 3 bases, J lost 5 bases, and 8 bases lay in between.

In this sample, this clonotype turned up many times. The chain is built from TRBV20-1 and TRBJ1-1, with a weak D call TRBD1 (5 bases). The CDR3 loop spans 13 amino acids. Trimming shortened V by 6 bases and J by 1 base, and 12 bases separated the two germline ends. Germline-derived CDR1 and CDR2 are DFQATT and SNEGSKA (reference sequence). CDR3 nucleotides: TGCAGTGCCACGGGACGAGCGAACACTGAAGCTTTCTTT. It is translated as CSATGRANTEAFF.

This clonotype was detected many times. This chain's CDR3 is CASSLDWTRPYEQYF. CDR3 nucleotides: TGTGCCAGCAGCTTAGACTGGACCCGACCCTACGAGCAGTACTTC. V and J are TRBV7-2 and TRBJ2-7; D unclear. The CDR3 sequence is 15 residues long. Germline V CDR1 and CDR2: SGHTA, FQGNSA. V dropped 1 base and J dropped 2 bases, with 12 bases sitting between them.

Many counts were recorded for this clonotype. The chain is built from TRBV3-1 and TRBJ2-7; tentatively, D is TRBD2 (6 bases). V was trimmed by 3 bases and J by 6 bases, leaving 15 bases between them. The germline gives CDR1 LGHDT, CDR2 YNNKEL (reference sequence). The CDR3 consists of 14 residues. Written as DNA, the CDR3 is TGTGCCAGCAGCCAGGAGACTAGTTTGAGCGAGCAGTACTTC. Translated, it gives CASSQETSLSEQYF.

As for this clonotype: Since a much larger clone is just one base distant, this may be a read error. The CDR3 does not close with the conserved phenylalanine or tryptophan, likely indicating a read error. CDR3 amino acids: CASSLDLRVPSYEQYY. The CDR3 DNA reads as TGTGCCAGCAGCTTAGATCTCAGGGTCCCATCCTACGAGCAGTACTAC. This chain joins TRBV11-2 and TRBJ2-7; a possible D gene is TRBD1 (5 bases). The CDR3 is 16 residues long. The germline V and J ends were trimmed by 0 bases and 1 base, with 13 bases remaining between them. In germline, CDR1 is SGHAT, CDR2 FQNNGV.

The V gene is TRBV19, the J gene TRBJ1-1, with TRBD1 matching over 8 bases. Germline CDR1 and CDR2: LNHDA and SQIVND (reference sequence). Trimming took 5 bases from V and 0 from J; bases not matched to a gene: 14. The CDR3 covers 18 residues. The CDR3 loop is CASSVPLTGATLNTEAFF. Written as DNA, the CDR3 is TGTGCCAGTAGTGTCCCTTTGACAGGGGCGACTTTGAACACTGAAGCTTTCTTT.

This clonotype was counted ten times or more. This chain joins TRBV12-3 or TRBV12-4 and TRBJ1-4; maybe TRBD1 (5 bases). Trimming cost V 5 bases and J 4 bases, with 14 bases left between them. The CDR3 is made up of 15 amino acids. The CDR3 nucleotides read TGTGCCAGCAGTCCCCCAACAGGTTATAATGAAAAACTGTTTTTT. This sequence encodes CASSPPTGYNEKLFF.

This clonotype was seen at least ten times. The rearrangement uses TRBV12-3 or TRBV12-4 and TRBJ2-3, with TRBD2 matching over 8 bases. V shed 5 bases, J shed 4 bases, and the junction held 23 bases outside the gene matches. The CDR3 has 20 residues. The chain's CDR3 is CASSPRFLVLAGKSADTQYF. CDR3 nucleotide sequence: TGTGCCAGCAGTCCCCGGTTTCTGGTGTTAGCGGGAAAATCGGCAGATACGCAGTATTTT.

This clonotype was observed a handful of times. The chain couples TRBV12-3 or TRBV12-4 to TRBJ1-1; D unclear. The CDR3 runs 12 residues. Trimming took off 5 bases at V and 3 bases at J, with 7 bases between the two ends. CDR3 coding DNA: TGTGCCAGCAGTCCGCGGGACACTGAAGCTTTCTTT. Translating it yields CASSPRDTEAFF.

This clonotype was recorded at least ten times. This chain connects TRBV20-1 to TRBJ2-5, with 15 bases fitting TRBD2. CDR1 is DFQATT, CDR2 SNEGSKA, per germline (reference sequence). The J segment lost 6 bases and the V segment lost 3 bases, leaving 8 bases of the junction unmatched. The CDR3 spans 16 residues. CDR3 sequence: CSARPGLAGGLKTQYF. Here the CDR3 DNA reads TGCAGTGCTAGGCCCGGACTAGCGGGAGGGCTGAAGACCCAGTACTTC.

This clonotype was found many times. This chain uses TRBV5-1 with TRBJ2-7, with D possibly being TRBD1 or TRBD2 (5 bases each). There are 13 residues in the CDR3. Germline V gene lookup returns CDR1 SGHRS and CDR2 YFSETQ. Trimming took 3 bases from V and 6 from J, leaving 13 bases between them. CDR3 DNA: TGCGCCAGCAGCTCGGACATTGGGACCGAGCAGTACTTC. This encodes CASSSDIGTEQYF. The full variable domain, its missing parts supplied by reference TRBV5-1 and TRBJ2-7, is KAGVTQTPRYLIKTRGQQVTLSCSPISGHRSVSWYQQTPGQGLQFLFEYFSETQRNKGNFPGRFSGRQFSNSRSEMNVSTLELGDSALYLCASSSDIGTEQYFGPGTRLTVT.

In DNA, the CDR3 is TGTGCCAGCAGCCCCGGGACAGAGACCTACAATGAGCAGTTCTTC. Its protein is CASSPGTETYNEQFF. This chain connects TRBV3-1 to TRBJ2-1; 7 bases agree with TRBD1. The CDR3 length is 15 residues. V shed 4 bases and J 2 bases; nucleotides not matched to a gene: 5. Germline CDR1 LGHDT, CDR2 YNNKEL (reference sequence).

Many counts were recorded for this clonotype. The V call is TRBV12-3 or TRBV12-4, the J call TRBJ2-3; D might be TRBD1 (7 bases). This CDR3 is 19 amino acids long. Trimming stripped 1 base from V and 2 bases from J, with 22 bases between. The CDR3 loop reads CASSLGSFRQGGFTDTQYF. CDR3 coding DNA: TGTGCCAGCAGTTTAGGTTCGTTCCGACAGGGAGGCTTCACAGATACGCAGTATTTT.

The chain combines TRBV7-9 with TRBJ2-5; D unresolved. Deletions cut 2 bases from V and 3 bases from J, with 10 bases between. The CDR3 covers 14 residues. CDR1 and CDR2 from the germline V gene are SEHNR and FQNEAQ (reference sequence). CDR3 DNA: TGTGCCAGCAGCTTATCTCCCTCAAAAGAGACCCAGTACTTC. Encoded protein: CASSLSPSKETQYF.

This clonotype has at least ten counts. The V and J genes are TRBV20-1 and TRBJ1-6; 8 bases agree with TRBD1. J lost 7 bases, V lost 6 bases, and 8 bases had no gene match. CDR1 and CDR2 from the germline V gene are DFQATT and SNEGSKA (reference sequence). The CDR3 length is 14 residues. The CDR3 sequence is CSAKMGQANSPLHF. CDR3 coding DNA: TGCAGTGCCAAAATGGGACAGGCAAATTCACCCCTCCACTTT.

This clonotype showed up many times. The chain uses TRBV11-2 and TRBJ2-1, with 7 bases lining up with TRBD1. This CDR3 spans 12 amino acids. The germline CDR1 and CDR2 sequences are SGHAT and FQNNGV. The J segment lost 16 bases and the V segment lost 5 bases, leaving 11 bases of the junction unmatched. The CDR3 bases are TGTGCCAGCAGCCCAGGGACAGCCCGGAACTTCTTC. Its protein product is CASSPGTARNFF.

At least ten counts were recorded for this clonotype. The J gene is TRBJ2-7, the V gene TRBV9, with 7 bases matching TRBD2. The CDR3 has 15 amino acids. The germline gives CDR1 SGDLS, CDR2 YYNGEE. The junction had 12 bases not matched to a gene; V was cut back by 4 bases and J by 5 bases. The CDR3 bases are TGTGCCAGCAGCCCCGCGGGGGTCGGTTGGGACGAGCAGTACTTC. It codes for CASSPAGVGWDEQYF.

The genes are TRBV5-4 and TRBJ2-1, with D tentatively TRBD2 (6 bases). Looked up from germline, CDR1 is SGHNT and CDR2 is YYREEE (reference sequence). This CDR3 has 14 amino acids. Trimming removed 0 bases at V and 9 bases at J, with 13 bases between. CDR3 sequence: CASSLDLALGEQFF. The CDR3 DNA is TGTGCCAGCAGCTTGGATCTAGCGCTTGGTGAGCAGTTCTTC. The complete variable domain, with remaining parts taken from reference TRBV5-4 and TRBJ2-1, reads ETGVTQSPTHLIKTRGQQVTLRCSSQSGHNTVSWYQQALGQGPQFIFQYYREEENGRGNFPPRFSGLQFPNYSSELNVNALELDDSALYLCASSLDLALGEQFFGPGTRLTVL.

This clonotype was seen at least ten times. CDR3 protein: CASSLGWDRYNQPQHF. CDR3 DNA: TGTGCCAGCAGCTTGGGTTGGGACAGGTACAATCAGCCCCAGCATTTT. The chain uses TRBV5-5 and TRBJ1-5, with 8 positions matching TRBD1. The V segment lost 0 bases and the J segment 3 bases; nucleotides outside the gene matches: 5. The CDR3 is 16 amino acids. The germline CDR1 and CDR2 sequences are SGHKS and YYEKEE (reference sequence).

In this sample, this clonotype turned up a few times. The chain joins TRBV7-6 to TRBJ2-4; no definite D call. Per the germline V gene, CDR1 is SGHVS and CDR2 is FNYEAQ. Trimming cost V 5 bases and J 0 bases, with 14 bases left between them. The CDR3 is 16 amino acids. The CDR3 nucleotides are TGTGCCAGCAGCCTGGAAGGGCCAGGAGCCAAAAACATTCAGTACTTC. It encodes CASSLEGPGAKNIQYF.

This clonotype has ten or more counts. The gene calls are TRBV11-2 and TRBJ1-2; D is possibly TRBD1 (6 bases). The length of the CDR3 is 13 residues. The V gene lost 5 bases and the J gene lost 5 bases, with 12 bases spanning the gap. The germline gives CDR1 SGHAT, CDR2 FQNNGV. CDR3 coding DNA: TGTGCCAGCAGCCTGGGGGGCATTTATGGCTACACCTTC. It specifies CASSLGGIYGYTF.

In its sample, this clonotype was seen many times. The rearrangement joins TRBV7-9 to TRBJ1-1, with D uncertain. Per the germline V gene, CDR1 is SEHNR and CDR2 is FQNEAQ (reference sequence). The CDR3 length is 14 residues. V was cut by 1 base and J by 5 bases, with 11 bases left in between. The CDR3 loop is CASSLDLTSTEAFF. For the CDR3, the DNA is TGTGCCAGCAGCTTAGACCTGACGTCGACTGAAGCTTTCTTT.

This clonotype has more than one count but fewer than ten. This may stem from a read error, because a much larger clone lies one nucleotide away. The rearrangement uses TRBV6-1 and TRBJ1-1; weak D call: TRBD1 (6 bases). Germline V CDR1 and CDR2: MNHNS, SASEGT. This CDR3 spans 14 amino acids. The V end lost 6 bases, the J end lost 11 bases, and 22 bases lay between the germline ends. DNA for the CDR3: TGTGCCAGCAGCACCCTGACAGGCCGACCCTTGGCTTTCTTT. Translated: CASSTLTGRPLAFF.

This clonotype was recorded many times. The chain joins TRBV14 to TRBJ1-1, with 8 bases matching TRBD1. This CDR3 comprises 14 residues. The V gene end was trimmed by 2 bases and the J gene end by 4 bases; junction bases not matched to a gene: 3. Germline assignment: CDR1 SGHDN and CDR2 FVKESK. CDR3 residues: CASSQQTGVTEAFF. As DNA, the CDR3 is TGTGCCAGCAGCCAACAGACAGGGGTCACTGAAGCTTTCTTT. Supplemented by reference TRBV14 and TRBJ1-1, the full variable domain reads EAGVTQFPSHSVIEKGQTVTLRCDPISGHDNLYWYRRVMGKEIKFLLHFVKESKQDESGMPNNRFLAERTGGTYSTLKVQPAELEDSGVYFCASSQQTGVTEAFFGQGTRLTVV.

The chain has TRBV6-5 and TRBJ1-5; D is uncertain. Trimming took off 0 bases at V and 2 bases at J, with 5 bases between the two ends. Per germline, CDR1 MNHEY and CDR2 SVGAGI. The length of the CDR3 is 14 residues. CDR3 amino acids: CASSYSGGNQPQHF. CDR3 DNA sequence: TGTGCCAGCAGTTACTCGGGCGGCAATCAGCCCCAGCATTTT.

This clonotype appeared many times. The V gene is TRBV11-1, the J gene TRBJ2-1; D is uncertain. V was pared by 0 bases and J by 0 bases, with 18 bases between. Germline CDR1 is SGHAT and CDR2 is FQDESV (reference sequence). The CDR3 length is 19 residues. The CDR3 reads CASSLAPDPLFGSYNEQFF. The CDR3 DNA reads as TGTGCCAGCAGCTTAGCGCCAGATCCCTTATTCGGCTCCTACAATGAGCAGTTCTTC.